This paragraph covers one T cell receptor (beta chain) sequence. The antigen remains unidentified. This sample is drawn from a study of cytomegalovirus exposure and HLA in healthy donors. In the PCR, 60 Vbeta and 13 Jbeta primers were used. Sequenced by immunoSEQ multiplex PCR; TCRdb stores in-frame clones only, minus some. The sample contains 130,000 to 150,000 clones, about 80% of which appear only once. V dropped 3 bases and J dropped 5; count of bases not matched to a gene: 5. This CDR3 has 15 residues. Germline values: CDR1 MGHRA, CDR2 YSYEKL. Overall study results and limits: The listing of roughly 160 TCR beta chains classed them as cytomegalovirus-associated. For cytomegalovirus status, the classifier reportedly gave diagnoses with high specificity and sensitivity. In the analysis, some V segments, TRBV6-2 and TRBV6-3 included, were excluded as indistinguishable. Generally TCR sequences proved uncommon, though certain public TCRs appeared in numerous donors.

The sample comprised PBMCs. This chain uses TRBV4-1 with TRBJ1-5; 9 bases match TRBD1. This TCR came from a man between 18 and 35 years old in good health and CMV-seronegative. In nucleotides, the CDR3 is TGCGCCAGCAGCCAGCCGGGACAGGGAGATCAGCCCCAGCATTTT. This encodes CASSQPGQGDQPQHF.